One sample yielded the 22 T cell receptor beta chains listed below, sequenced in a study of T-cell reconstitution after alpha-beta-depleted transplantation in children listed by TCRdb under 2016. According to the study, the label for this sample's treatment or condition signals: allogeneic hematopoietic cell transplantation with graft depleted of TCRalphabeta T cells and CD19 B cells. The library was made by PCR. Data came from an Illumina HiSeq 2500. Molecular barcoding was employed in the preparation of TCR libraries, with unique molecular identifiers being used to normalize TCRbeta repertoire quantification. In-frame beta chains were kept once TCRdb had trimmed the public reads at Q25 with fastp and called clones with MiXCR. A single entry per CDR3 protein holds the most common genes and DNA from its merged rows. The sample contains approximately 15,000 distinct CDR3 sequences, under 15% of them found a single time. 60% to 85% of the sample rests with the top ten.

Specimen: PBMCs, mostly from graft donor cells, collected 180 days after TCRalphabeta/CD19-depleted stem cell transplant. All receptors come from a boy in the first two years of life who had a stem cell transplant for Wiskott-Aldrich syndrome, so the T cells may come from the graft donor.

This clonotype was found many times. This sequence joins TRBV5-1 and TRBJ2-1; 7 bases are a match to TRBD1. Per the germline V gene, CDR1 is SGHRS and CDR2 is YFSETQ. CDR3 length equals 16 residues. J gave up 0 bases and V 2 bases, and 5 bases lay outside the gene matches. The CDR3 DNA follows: TGCGCCAGCAGCTTCCCCCAGGGGGTCTCCTACAATGAGCAGTTCTTC. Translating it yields CASSFPQGVSYNEQFF.

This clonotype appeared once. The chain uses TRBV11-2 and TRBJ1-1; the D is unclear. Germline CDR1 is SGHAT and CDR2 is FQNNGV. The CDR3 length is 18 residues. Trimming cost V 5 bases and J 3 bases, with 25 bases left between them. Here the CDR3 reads CASSLRTYGWRRDTEAFF. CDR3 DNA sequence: TGTGCCAGCAGCCTCCGTACGTATGGGTGGCGGAGAGACACTGAAGCTTTCTTT.

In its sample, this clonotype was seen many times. The CDR3 DNA is TGCGCCAGCAGCTTAGGGACAGTTCAAGATACGCAGTATTTT. Translating gives CASSLGTVQDTQYF. This sequence joins TRBV5-1 and TRBJ2-3; 7 nucleotides align to TRBD1. The CDR3 is 14 amino acids. Unmatched junction bases numbered 5, after V lost 2 bases and J lost 5 bases. Per the germline V gene, CDR1 is SGHRS and CDR2 is YFSETQ.

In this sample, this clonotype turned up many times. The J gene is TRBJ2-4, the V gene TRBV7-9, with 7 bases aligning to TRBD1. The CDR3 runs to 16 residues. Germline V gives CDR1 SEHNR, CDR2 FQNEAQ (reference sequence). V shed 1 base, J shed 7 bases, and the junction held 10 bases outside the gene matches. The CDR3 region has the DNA TGTGCCAGCAGCTTAGGACGTAGACAGGGAAAGAACATTCAGTACTTC. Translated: CASSLGRRQGKNIQYF.

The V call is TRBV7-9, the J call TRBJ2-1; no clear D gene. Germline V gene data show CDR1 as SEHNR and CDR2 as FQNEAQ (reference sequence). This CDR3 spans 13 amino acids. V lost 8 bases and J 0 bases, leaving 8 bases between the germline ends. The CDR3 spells CASRTDSYNEQFF. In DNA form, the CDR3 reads TGTGCCAGCCGCACCGACTCCTACAATGAGCAGTTCTTC.

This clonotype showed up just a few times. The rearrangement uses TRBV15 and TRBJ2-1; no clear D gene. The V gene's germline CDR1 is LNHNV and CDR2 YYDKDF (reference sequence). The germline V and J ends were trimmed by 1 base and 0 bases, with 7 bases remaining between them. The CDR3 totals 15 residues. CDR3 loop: CATSRVRSSYNEQFF. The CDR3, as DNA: TGTGCCACCAGCAGAGTTAGGAGCTCCTACAATGAGCAGTTCTTC.

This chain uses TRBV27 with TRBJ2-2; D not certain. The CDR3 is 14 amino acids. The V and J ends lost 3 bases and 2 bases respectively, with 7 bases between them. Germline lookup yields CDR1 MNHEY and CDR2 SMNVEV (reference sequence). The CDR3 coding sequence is TGTGCCAGCAGTTTTAGAGCAAACACCGGGGAGCTGTTTTTT. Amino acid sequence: CASSFRANTGELFF.

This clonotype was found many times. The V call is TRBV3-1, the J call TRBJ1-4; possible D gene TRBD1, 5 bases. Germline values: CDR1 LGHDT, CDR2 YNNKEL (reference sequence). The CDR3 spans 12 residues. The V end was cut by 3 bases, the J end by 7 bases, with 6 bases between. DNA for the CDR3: TGTGCCAGCAGCCATGGGGCTGAAAAACTGTTTTTT. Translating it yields CASSHGAEKLFF.

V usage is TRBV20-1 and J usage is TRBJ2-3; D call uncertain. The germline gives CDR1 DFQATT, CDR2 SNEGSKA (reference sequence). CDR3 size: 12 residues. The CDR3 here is CSRILSTDTQYF. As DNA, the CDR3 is TGCTCGCGAATATTGAGCACAGATACGCAGTATTTT.

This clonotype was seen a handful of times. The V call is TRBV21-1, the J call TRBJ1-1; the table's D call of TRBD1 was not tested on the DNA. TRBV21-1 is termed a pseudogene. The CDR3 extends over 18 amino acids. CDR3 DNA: TGTGCCAGCAGCAAAGCCCCTGGGGCAGGGGAAGGGAACACTGAAGCTTTCTTT. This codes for CASSKAPGAGEGNTEAFF.

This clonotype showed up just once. The CDR3 sequence: CSARDSGGEGETQYF. The DNA for the CDR3 is TGCAGTGCTAGAGATTCGGGGGGGGAAGGAGAGACCCAGTACTTC. The chain couples TRBV20-1 to TRBJ2-5, with 8 positions matching TRBD2. V shed 0 bases and J 4 bases; nucleotides not matched to a gene: 7. The CDR3 length is 15 residues. The V gene's germline CDR1 is DFQATT and CDR2 SNEGSKA (reference sequence).

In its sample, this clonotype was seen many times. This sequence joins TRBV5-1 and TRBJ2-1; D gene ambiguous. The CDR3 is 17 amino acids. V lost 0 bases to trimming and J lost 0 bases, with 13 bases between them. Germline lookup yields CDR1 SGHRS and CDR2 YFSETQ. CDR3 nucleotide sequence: TGCGCCAGCAGCTTGGATAGACGGGCCTTCTCCTACAATGAGCAGTTCTTC. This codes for CASSLDRRAFSYNEQFF. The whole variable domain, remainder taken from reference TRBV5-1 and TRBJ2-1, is KAGVTQTPRYLIKTRGQQVTLSCSPISGHRSVSWYQQTPGQGLQFLFEYFSETQRNKGNFPGRFSGRQFSNSRSEMNVSTLELGDSALYLCASSLDRRAFSYNEQFFGPGTRLTVL.

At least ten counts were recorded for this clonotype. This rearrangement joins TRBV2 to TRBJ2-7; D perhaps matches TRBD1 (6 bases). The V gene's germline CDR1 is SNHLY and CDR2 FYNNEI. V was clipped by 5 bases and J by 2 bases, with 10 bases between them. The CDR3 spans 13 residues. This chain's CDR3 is CASSRDITYEQYF. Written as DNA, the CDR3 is TGTGCCAGCAGTCGGGACATCACCTACGAGCAGTACTTC.

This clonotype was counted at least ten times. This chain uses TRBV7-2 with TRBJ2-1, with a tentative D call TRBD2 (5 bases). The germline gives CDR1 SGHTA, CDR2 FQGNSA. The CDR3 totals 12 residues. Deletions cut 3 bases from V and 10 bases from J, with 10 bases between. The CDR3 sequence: CASSFLKREQFF. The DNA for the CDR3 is TGTGCCAGCAGCTTCTTGAAGCGGGAGCAGTTCTTC. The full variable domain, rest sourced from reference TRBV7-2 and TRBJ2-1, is GAGVSQSPSNKVTEKGKDVELRCDPISGHTALYWYRQSLGQGLEFLIYFQGNSAPDKSGLPSDRFSAERTGGSVSTLTIQRTQQEDSAVYLCASSFLKREQFFGPGTRLTVL.

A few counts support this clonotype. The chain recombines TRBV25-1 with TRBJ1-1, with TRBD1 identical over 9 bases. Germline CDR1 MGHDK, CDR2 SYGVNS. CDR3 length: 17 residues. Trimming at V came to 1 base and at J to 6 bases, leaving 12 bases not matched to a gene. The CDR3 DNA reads TGTGCCAGCAGTGAATTTGGGACCGGGACAGGGTTTGCTGAAGCTTTCTTT. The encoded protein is CASSEFGTGTGFAEAFF.

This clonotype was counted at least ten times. The CDR3 coding sequence is TGTGCCAGCAGTTACAACAGACCTTCGGGTGAGCAGTTCTTC. The encoded protein is CASSYNRPSGEQFF. The chain combines TRBV6-2 or TRBV6-3 with TRBJ2-1; D remains ambiguous. This CDR3 region has 14 residues. Germline CDR1 MNHEY, CDR2 SVGEGT. The V end lost 2 bases, the J end lost 9 bases, and 14 bases lay between the germline ends.

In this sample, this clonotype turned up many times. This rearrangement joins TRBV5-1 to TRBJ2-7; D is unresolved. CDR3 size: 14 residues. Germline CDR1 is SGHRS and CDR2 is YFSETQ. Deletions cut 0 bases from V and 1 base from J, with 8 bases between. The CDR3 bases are TGCGCCAGCAGCTTGGCCATCAGGTCCTACGAGCAGTACTTC. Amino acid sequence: CASSLAIRSYEQYF. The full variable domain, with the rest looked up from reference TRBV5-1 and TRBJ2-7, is KAGVTQTPRYLIKTRGQQVTLSCSPISGHRSVSWYQQTPGQGLQFLFEYFSETQRNKGNFPGRFSGRQFSNSRSEMNVSTLELGDSALYLCASSLAIRSYEQYFGPGTRLTVT.

CDR3 protein: CASTQGQRGFGQYF. Here the CDR3 DNA reads TGTGCCAGCACCCAGGGGCAGAGGGGGTTCGGGCAGTACTTC. This chain links TRBV28 with TRBJ2-7, with D possibly matching TRBD1 (6 bases). CDR3 size: 14 residues. Trimming took off 7 bases at V and 9 bases at J, with 22 bases between the two ends. Germline CDR1 and CDR2: MDHEN and SYDVKM. The variable domain in full, with the rest retrieved from reference TRBV28 and TRBJ2-7, is DVKVTQSSRYLVKRTGEKVFLECVQDMDHENMFWYRQDPGLGLRLIYFSYDVKMKEKGDIPEGYSVSREKKERFSLILESASTNQTSMYLCASTQGQRGFGQYFGPGTRLTVT.

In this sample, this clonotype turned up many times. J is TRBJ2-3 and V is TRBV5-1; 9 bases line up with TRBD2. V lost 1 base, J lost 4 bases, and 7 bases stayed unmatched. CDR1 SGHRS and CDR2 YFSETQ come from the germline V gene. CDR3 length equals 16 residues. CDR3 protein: CASSLFPAGGADTQYF. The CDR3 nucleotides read TGCGCCAGCAGCTTGTTTCCAGCGGGGGGTGCAGATACGCAGTATTTT. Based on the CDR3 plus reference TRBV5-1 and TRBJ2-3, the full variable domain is KAGVTQTPRYLIKTRGQQVTLSCSPISGHRSVSWYQQTPGQGLQFLFEYFSETQRNKGNFPGRFSGRQFSNSRSEMNVSTLELGDSALYLCASSLFPAGGADTQYFGPGTRLTVL.

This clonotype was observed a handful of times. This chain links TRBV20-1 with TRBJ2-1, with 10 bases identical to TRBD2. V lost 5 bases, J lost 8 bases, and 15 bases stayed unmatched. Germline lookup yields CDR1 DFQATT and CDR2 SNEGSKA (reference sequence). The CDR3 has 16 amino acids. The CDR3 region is CSASRNVLAGAHEQFF. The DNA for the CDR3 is TGCAGTGCTTCCCGAAACGTCCTAGCGGGAGCACATGAGCAGTTCTTC.

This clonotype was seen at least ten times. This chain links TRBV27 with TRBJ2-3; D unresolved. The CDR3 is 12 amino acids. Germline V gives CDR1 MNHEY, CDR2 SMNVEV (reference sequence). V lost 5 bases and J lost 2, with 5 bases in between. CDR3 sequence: CASSPDTDTQYF. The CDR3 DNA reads TGTGCCAGCAGTCCCGACACAGATACGCAGTATTTT.

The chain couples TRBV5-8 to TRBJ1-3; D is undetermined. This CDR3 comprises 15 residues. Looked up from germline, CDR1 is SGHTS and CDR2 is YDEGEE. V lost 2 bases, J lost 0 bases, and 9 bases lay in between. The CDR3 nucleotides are TGTGCCAGCAGCTTTGGGCTTAGCTCTGGAAACACCATATATTTT. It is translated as CASSFGLSSGNTIYF.